This T cell receptor beta chain was sequenced for a study of Graves' ophthalmopathy and Graves' hyperthyroidism. Study-wide results and caveats: Clonotypes were expanded in thyroid at above 0.001 frequency, and most also appeared in blood.

Moderate-to-severe activity, CAS ≥3, NOSPECS ≥4 and a duration under 3 months were seen in donors with ophthalmopathy. Symptoms, serum thyroxine and TRAb, thyroid ultrasound, and orbital computed tomography formed the diagnostic basis. The CDR3 is 12 amino acids. Germline lookup yields CDR1 GTSNPN and CDR2 SVGIG (reference sequence). The ends were cut back, 0 bases at V and 8 bases at J, with 10 bases in the middle. The TCR beta CDR3 regions underwent amplification from RNA transcripts. An initial RT-PCR round employing HTBI primers preceded a second-round multiplex PCR. TCRdb itself ran the multiplex PCR reads through MiXCR, one entry per CDR3 protein. The sample yields 210,000 or so distinct CDR3 sequences, roughly 27% seen once. This clonotype was detected ten times or more. Its antigen is as yet unknown.

The sequence was obtained from a man between 45 and 60 years old with Graves' ophthalmopathy. Input material: peripheral blood. The V gene is TRBV30, the J gene TRBJ1-2; D gene unclear. As DNA, the CDR3 is TGTGCCTGGAGTGTACCCGGGAACGGCTACACCTTC. Translation gives CAWSVPGNGYTF.